This T cell receptor beta chain was found in a study of T cell changes during pregnancy in multiple sclerosis. The CDR3 has 15 amino acids. Losses at the gene ends were 5 bases for V and 2 bases for J; bases not matched to a gene: 8. From germline, CDR1 is MNHEY and CDR2 SVGAGI. Sequenced by immunoSEQ multiplex PCR; TCRdb stores in-frame clones only, minus some. This table holds around 63,000 clones, 91% found once. The TCR was taken from a female donor in good health, enrolled as a control in a pregnancy study. The chain employs TRBV6-5 and TRBJ2-5; 7 bases map to TRBD2. The starting material was peripheral blood, obtained in the third trimester of pregnancy. The CDR3, as DNA: TGTGCCAGCAGTGGGGGGGGGTCGGGGCAAGAGACCCAGTACTTC. Translating gives CASSGGGSGQETQYF.